These 7 T cell receptor beta chains originate from one sample sequenced in a study of blood T cell repertoires in COVID-19. The protocol was immunoSEQ multiplex PCR, while the TCRdb copy is restricted to in-frame clones and leaves out a portion. The profile shows 140,000 to 150,000 clones, approximately 84% of them singletons. The specimen was peripheral blood. The receptor set was obtained from a human donor in a cohort sampled during active COVID-19.

This chain uses TRBV7-9 with TRBJ2-1; D might be TRBD2 (6 bases). V lost 1 base and J 0 bases, leaving 13 bases between the germline ends. The CDR3 consists of 17 residues. CDR1 and CDR2 (germline): SEHNR, FQNEAQ (reference sequence). The CDR3 DNA reads as TGTGCCAGCAGCTTAGACCGGGGGTTTAGCTCCTACAATGAGCAGTTCTTC. This translates into CASSLDRGFSSYNEQFF. Using reference TRBV7-9 and TRBJ2-1 for the parts outside the CDR3, the full variable domain is DTGVSQNPRHKITKRGQNVTFRCDPISEHNRLYWYRQTLGQGPEFLTYFQNEAQLEKSRLLSDRFSAERPKGSFSTLEIQRTEQGDSAMYLCASSLDRGFSSYNEQFFGPGTRLTVL.

There are a few counts of this clone. V gene TRBV6-6 combines with J gene TRBJ2-2; a possible D gene is TRBD1 (5 bases). V was cut by 4 bases and J by 1 base, with 7 bases left in between. CDR1 is MNHNY, CDR2 SVGAGI, per germline (reference sequence). The CDR3 loop spans 14 amino acids. The CDR3 sequence: CASSSTGNTGELFF. The CDR3 DNA reads TGTGCCAGCAGTTCCACAGGGAACACCGGGGAGCTGTTTTTT.

The gene calls are TRBV19 and TRBJ1-2, with a weak D call TRBD1 (6 bases). The CDR3 length is 17 residues. The V end lost 4 bases, the J end lost 0 bases, and 18 bases lay between the germline ends. CDR1 LNHDA and CDR2 SQIVND come from the germline V gene (reference sequence). CDR3: CASSNRAGQLPNYGYTF. The CDR3 DNA sequence: TGTGCCAGTAGTAACCGCGCCGGACAGCTTCCTAACTATGGCTACACCTTC.

V usage is TRBV7-7 and J usage is TRBJ2-1; D is undetermined. Deletions cut 0 bases from V and 2 bases from J, with 5 bases between. Germline CDR1 and CDR2: SSHAT and FNYEAQ (reference sequence). The CDR3 has 14 residues. In DNA, the CDR3 is TGTGCCAGCAGCTTAGCGGGCCCCTACAATGAGCAGTTCTTC. Amino acids: CASSLAGPYNEQFF.

This sequence joins TRBV7-2 and TRBJ2-1; the D gene is possibly TRBD1 (7 bases). The germline CDR1 and CDR2 sequences are SGHTA and FQGNSA. Trimming stripped 5 bases from V and 6 bases from J, with 17 bases between. CDR3 length: 15 amino acids. CDR3 in DNA: TGTGCCAGCAGCCCAAGGACAGGAGGGGTCAATGAGCAGTTCTTC. Amino acid sequence: CASSPRTGGVNEQFF.

In this sample, this clone turned up once. V usage is TRBV29-1 and J usage is TRBJ2-3, with TRBD1 as a possible D gene (5 bases). Germline V lookup: CDR1 SQVTM, CDR2 ANQGSEA. V was cut by 0 bases and J by 1 base, with 8 bases left in between. The CDR3 has 14 residues. CDR3 loop: CSVEDMTGTDTQYF. In DNA form, the CDR3 reads TGCAGCGTTGAAGACATGACAGGCACAGATACGCAGTATTTT.

The rearrangement uses TRBV4-1 and TRBJ2-1; 9 bases agree with TRBD2. Germline lookup yields CDR1 MGHRA and CDR2 YSYEKL. The V and J ends lost 4 bases and 4 bases, in that order; junction bases with no gene match: 8. There are 16 residues in the CDR3. The CDR3: CASSRTGGGGYNEQFF. The DNA for the CDR3 is TGCGCCAGCAGCCGAACAGGCGGGGGGGGTTACAATGAGCAGTTCTTC.